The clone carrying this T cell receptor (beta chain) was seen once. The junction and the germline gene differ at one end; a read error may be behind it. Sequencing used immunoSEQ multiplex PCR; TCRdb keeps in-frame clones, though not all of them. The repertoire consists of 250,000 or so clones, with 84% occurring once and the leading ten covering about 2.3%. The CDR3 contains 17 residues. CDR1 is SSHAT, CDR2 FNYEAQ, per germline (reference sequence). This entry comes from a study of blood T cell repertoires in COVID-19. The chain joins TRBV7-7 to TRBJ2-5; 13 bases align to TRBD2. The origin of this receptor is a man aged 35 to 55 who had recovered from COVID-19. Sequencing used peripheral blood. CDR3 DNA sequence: TGTGCTAGCAGCTTAGGCAGGACTAGCGGGGGTCAAGAGACCCAGTACTTC. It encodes CASSLGRTSGGQETQYF.